The subject of this entry is one T cell receptor beta chain. Authors' data handling: Researchers report that nucleated cell counts were estimated from reference gene primer amplification. Repertoires were generated with immunoSEQ multiplex PCR, while TCRdb's copy carries only in-frame clones and drops some. V, J and clone size are taken as reported in that table, and D and trimming were inferred from the DNA itself. The data show over 200,000 clones, around 85% seen once. This record comes from a study of blood T cell repertoires in COVID-19. Study summary: Acute and convalescent COVID-19 specimens originated in the United States, Italy and Spain. Sources were T cells, B-cell-depleted T cells, or PBMCs; the material itself was cDNA or gDNA.

This receptor was identified in a man aged 35-49 years with acute or convalescent COVID-19. Sequenced: peripheral blood.

The CDR3 spells CASRLGATNTGELFF. As DNA, the CDR3 is TGTGCCAGCAGGCTTGGGGCAACGAACACCGGGGAGCTGTTTTTT. The V call is TRBV4-2, the J call TRBJ2-2; a weak D match, TRBD1 (5 bases). CDR1 LGHNA and CDR2 YNFKEQ come from the germline V gene. The V and J ends lost 6 bases and 0 bases respectively, with 11 bases between them. The CDR3 runs to 15 residues.